This T cell receptor (beta chain) was documented in a study of T cells after yellow fever vaccination. Overall study context: Low-cell-number fractions were prepared with SMART-Seq v4 Ultra Low Input.

V dropped 10 bases and J dropped 6 bases, with 13 bases sitting between them. Germline loops: CDR1 SEHNR, CDR2 FQNEAQ (reference sequence). CDR3 length: 11 residues. Ten or more counts support this clonotype. Its specificity is not known. Universal primer sites and UMIs were introduced during 5'RACE template-switching synthesis of TCR cDNA. TCRdb itself ran the 5' RACE reads through MiXCR, one entry per CDR3 protein. In the table there are around 250,000 distinct CDR3 sequences, 6.9% of which are singletons. Broader study findings: Booster sampling recovered most clones from primary vaccination (nearly 98% CD4, around 88% CD8). CD4 and CD8 compartments shared a small share of clonotypes.

This sample comprised CD4+ T cells sorted from PBMCs, obtained 15 days after the yellow fever booster vaccination. The chain joins TRBV7-9 to TRBJ2-7; D unresolved. The receptor's source is a man aged 30 to 45 who received the YFV17D yellow fever vaccine. The CDR3 DNA sequence: TGTGCCACCGGGTCCTTAATCGAGCAGTACTTC. Translating it yields CATGSLIEQYF.